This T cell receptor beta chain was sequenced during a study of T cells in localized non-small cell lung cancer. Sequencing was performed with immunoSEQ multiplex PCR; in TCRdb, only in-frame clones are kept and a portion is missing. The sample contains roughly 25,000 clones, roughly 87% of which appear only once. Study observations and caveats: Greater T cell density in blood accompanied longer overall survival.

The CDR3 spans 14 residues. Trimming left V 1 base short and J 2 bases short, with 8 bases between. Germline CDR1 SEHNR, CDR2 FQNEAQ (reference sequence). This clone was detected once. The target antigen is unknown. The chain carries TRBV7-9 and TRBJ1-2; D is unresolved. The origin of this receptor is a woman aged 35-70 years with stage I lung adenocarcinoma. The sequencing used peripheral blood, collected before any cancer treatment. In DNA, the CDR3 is TGTGCCAGCAGCTTAGTACGGCGGAACTATGGCTACACCTTC. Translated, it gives CASSLVRRNYGYTF.